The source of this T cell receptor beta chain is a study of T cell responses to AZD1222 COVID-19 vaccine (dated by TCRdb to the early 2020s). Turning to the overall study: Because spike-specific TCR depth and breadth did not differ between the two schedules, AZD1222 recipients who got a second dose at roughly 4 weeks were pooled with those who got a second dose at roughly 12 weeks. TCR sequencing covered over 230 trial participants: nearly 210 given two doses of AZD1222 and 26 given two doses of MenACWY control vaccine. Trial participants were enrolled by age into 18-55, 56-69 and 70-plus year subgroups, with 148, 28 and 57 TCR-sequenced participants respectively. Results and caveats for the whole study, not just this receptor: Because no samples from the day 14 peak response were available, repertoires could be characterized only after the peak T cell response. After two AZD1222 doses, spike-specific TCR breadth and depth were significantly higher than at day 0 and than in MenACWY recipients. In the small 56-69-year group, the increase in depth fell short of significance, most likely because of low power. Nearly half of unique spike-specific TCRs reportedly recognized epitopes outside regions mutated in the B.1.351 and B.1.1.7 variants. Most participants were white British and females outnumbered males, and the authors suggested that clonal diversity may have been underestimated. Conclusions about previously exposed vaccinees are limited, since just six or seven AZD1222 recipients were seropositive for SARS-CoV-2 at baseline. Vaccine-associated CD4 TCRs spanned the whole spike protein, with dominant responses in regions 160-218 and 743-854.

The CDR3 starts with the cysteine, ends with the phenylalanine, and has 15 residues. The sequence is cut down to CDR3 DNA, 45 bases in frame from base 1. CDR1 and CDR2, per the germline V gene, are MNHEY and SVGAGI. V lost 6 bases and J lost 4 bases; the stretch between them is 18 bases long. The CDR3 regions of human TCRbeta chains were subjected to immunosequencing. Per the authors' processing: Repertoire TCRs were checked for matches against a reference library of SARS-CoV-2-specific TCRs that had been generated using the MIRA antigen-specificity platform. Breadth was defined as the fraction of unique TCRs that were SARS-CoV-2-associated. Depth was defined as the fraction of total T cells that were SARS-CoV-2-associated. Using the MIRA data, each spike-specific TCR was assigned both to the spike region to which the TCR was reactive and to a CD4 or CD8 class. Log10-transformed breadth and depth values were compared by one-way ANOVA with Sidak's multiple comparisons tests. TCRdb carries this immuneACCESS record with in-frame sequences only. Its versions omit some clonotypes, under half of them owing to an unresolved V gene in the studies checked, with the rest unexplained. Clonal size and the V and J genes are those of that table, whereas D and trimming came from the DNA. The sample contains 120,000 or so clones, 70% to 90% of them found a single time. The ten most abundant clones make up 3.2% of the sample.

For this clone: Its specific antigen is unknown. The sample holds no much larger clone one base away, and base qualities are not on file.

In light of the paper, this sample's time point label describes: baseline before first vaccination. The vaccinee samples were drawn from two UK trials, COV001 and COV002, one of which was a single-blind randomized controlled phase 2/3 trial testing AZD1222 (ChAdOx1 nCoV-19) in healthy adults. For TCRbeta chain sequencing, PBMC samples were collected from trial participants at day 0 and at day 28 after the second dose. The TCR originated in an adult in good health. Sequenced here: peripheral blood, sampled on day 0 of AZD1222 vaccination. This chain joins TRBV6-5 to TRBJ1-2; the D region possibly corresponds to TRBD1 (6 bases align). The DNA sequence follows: TGTGCCAGCAGCTCCGGACAGTCAGGAGGCTATGGCTACACCTTC. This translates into CASSSGQSGGYGYTF.